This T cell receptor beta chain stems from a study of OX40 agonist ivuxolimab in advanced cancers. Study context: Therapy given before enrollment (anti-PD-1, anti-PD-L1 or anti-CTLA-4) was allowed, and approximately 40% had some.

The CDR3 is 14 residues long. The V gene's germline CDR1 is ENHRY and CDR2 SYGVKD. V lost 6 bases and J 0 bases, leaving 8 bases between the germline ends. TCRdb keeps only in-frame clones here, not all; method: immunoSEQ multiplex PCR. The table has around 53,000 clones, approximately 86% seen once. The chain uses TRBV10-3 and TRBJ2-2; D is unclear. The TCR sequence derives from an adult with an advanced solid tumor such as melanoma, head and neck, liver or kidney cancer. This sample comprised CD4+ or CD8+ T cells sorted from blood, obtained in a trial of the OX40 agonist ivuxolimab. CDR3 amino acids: CAIRARPNTGELFF. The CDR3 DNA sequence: TGTGCCATCAGGGCCCGGCCGAACACCGGGGAGCTGTTTTTT.